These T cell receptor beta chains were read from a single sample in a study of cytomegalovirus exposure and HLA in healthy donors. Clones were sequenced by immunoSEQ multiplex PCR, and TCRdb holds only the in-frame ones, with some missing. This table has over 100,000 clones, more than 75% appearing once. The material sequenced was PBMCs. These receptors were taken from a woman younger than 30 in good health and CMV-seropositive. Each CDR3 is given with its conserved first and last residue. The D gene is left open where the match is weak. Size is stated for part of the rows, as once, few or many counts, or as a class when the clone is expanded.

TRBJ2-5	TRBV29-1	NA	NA	CSVEDQGGETQYF	TGCAGCGTTGAAGATCAGGGAGGAGAGACCCAGTACTTC
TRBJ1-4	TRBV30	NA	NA	CAWNPQGRGKLFF	TGTGCCTGGAACCCTCAGGGGCGAGGAAAACTGTTTTTT
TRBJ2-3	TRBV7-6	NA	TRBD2	CASSPRLAGGPDTQYF	TGTGCCAGCAGCCCCCGACTAGCGGGGGGGCCAGATACGCAGTATTTT
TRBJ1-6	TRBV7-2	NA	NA	CASSLVQVNSPLHF	TGTGCCAGCAGCTTAGTCCAGGTTAATTCACCCCTCCACTTT
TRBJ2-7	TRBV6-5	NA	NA	CASSMGLGGEQYF	TGTGCCAGCAGTATGGGATTGGGGGGCGAGCAGTACTTC
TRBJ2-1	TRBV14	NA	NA	CASSQDEGRRHEQFF	TGTGCCAGCAGCCAAGACGAGGGCCGGAGGCATGAGCAGTTCTTC
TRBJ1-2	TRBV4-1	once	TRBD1	CASSQGQMNYGYTF	TGCGCCAGCAGCCAGGGACAGATGAACTATGGCTACACCTTC
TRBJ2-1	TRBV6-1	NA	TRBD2	CASSHLAGPYNEQFF	TGTGCCAGCAGTCATCTAGCGGGCCCCTACAATGAGCAGTTCTTC
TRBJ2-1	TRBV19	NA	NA	CASSAWTGFNEQFF	TGTGCCAGTAGTGCATGGACTGGATTCAATGAGCAGTTCTTC
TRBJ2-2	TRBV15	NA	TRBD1	CATSIRDRETGELFF	TGTGCCACCAGCATCCGGGACAGGGAGACCGGGGAGCTGTTTTTT
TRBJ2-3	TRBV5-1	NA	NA	CASSLPAPVSDTQYF	TGCGCCAGCAGCTTGCCAGCGCCTGTCTCAGATACGCAGTATTTT
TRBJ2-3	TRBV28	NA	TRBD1	CASTQGGTDTQYF	TGTGCCAGCACCCAGGGGGGCACAGATACGCAGTATTTT
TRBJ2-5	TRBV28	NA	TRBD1	CASSSLMDRAQETQYF	TGTGCCAGCAGTAGTTTGATGGACAGGGCTCAAGAGACCCAGTACTTC
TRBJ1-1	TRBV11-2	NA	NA	CASSLDPIRRTEAFF	TGTGCCAGCAGCTTAGATCCTATCCGGAGGACTGAAGCTTTCTTT
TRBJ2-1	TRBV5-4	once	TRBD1	CASSFGTGGAGDEQFF	TGTGCCAGCAGCTTCGGGACAGGGGGCGCCGGGGATGAGCAGTTCTTC
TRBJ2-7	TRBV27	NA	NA	CASSPGVSYEQYF	TGTGCCAGCAGCCCCGGGGTCTCCTACGAGCAGTACTTC
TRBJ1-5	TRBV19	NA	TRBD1	CASDTGAAQPQHF	TGTGCCAGCGATACAGGGGCGGCTCAGCCCCAGCATTTT
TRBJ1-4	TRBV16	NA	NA	CASSPRRTAEVEKLFF	TGTGCCAGCAGCCCCCGACGGACAGCCGAGGTGGAAAAACTGTTTTTT
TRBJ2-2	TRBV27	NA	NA	CASSFRTTGELFF	TGTGCCAGCAGTTTCCGAACAACCGGGGAGCTGTTTTTT
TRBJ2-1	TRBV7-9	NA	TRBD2	CASSQGLAGDSYNEQFF	TGTGCCAGCAGCCAGGGACTAGCGGGAGACTCCTACAATGAGCAGTTCTTC
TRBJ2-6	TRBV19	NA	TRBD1	CASSRPGQGISGANVLTF	TGTGCCAGTAGTAGACCGGGACAGGGGATCTCTGGGGCCAACGTCCTGACTTTC
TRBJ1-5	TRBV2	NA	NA	CASSDWGTNQPQHF	TGTGCCAGCAGTGATTGGGGGACTAATCAGCCCCAGCATTTT
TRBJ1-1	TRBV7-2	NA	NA	CASSFPMNTEAFF	TGTGCCAGCAGCTTTCCTATGAACACTGAAGCTTTCTTT
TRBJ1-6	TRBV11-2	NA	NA	CASSTYPPGTLGSPLHF	TGTGCCAGCAGCACATATCCCCCGGGGACTTTGGGTTCACCCCTCCACTTT